A single sample is the source of the 24 T cell receptor beta chains below, sequenced in a study of T-cell reconstitution after alpha-beta-depleted transplantation in children. Molecular barcoding with unique molecular identifiers was used for the TCRbeta library. In TCRdb, the PCR reads were re-called with MiXCR into one record per CDR3 protein. There are hundreds of thousands of distinct CDR3 sequences in the sample; 16% occur only once, and approximately 1% lies in the top ten. Specimen: PBMCs from the stem cell graft donor, collected from the stem cell graft. These receptors were taken from a human donor who donated a stem cell graft to a child with acute myeloid leukemia.

This clonotype was observed a few times. The chain has TRBV18 and TRBJ1-2, with TRBD1 matching 8 bases. CDR1 and CDR2 from the germline V gene are KGHSH and LQKENI. This CDR3 has 15 residues. V lost 3 bases to trimming and J lost 6 bases; unmatched junction nucleotides: 9. DNA of the CDR3: TGTGCCAGCTCACCGACGGACAGGGCGGGACATGGCTACACCTTC. As protein: CASSPTDRAGHGYTF.

This chain links TRBV7-2 with TRBJ2-7; 10 bases map to TRBD1. The CDR3 sequence is 16 residues long. V gave up 5 bases and J gave up 5 bases; unmatched junction bases: 12. Germline V gene data show CDR1 as SGHTA and CDR2 as FQGNSA. CDR3 sequence reads: CASSLSRRTGGNEQYF. CDR3 DNA: TGTGCCAGCAGCCTATCCCGGAGGACAGGGGGAAACGAGCAGTACTTC.

The genes are TRBV20-1 and TRBJ2-2; the D gene is possibly TRBD1 (5 bases). Trimming left V 3 bases short and J 5 bases short, with 10 bases between. The CDR3 is made up of 13 amino acids. Germline CDR1 is DFQATT and CDR2 is SNEGSKA (reference sequence). The CDR3 region is CSARDILTGELFF. The CDR3 DNA reads TGCAGTGCTAGGGACATACTGACCGGGGAGCTGTTTTTT.

This clonotype appeared many times. The chain joins TRBV12-3 or TRBV12-4 to TRBJ2-1; D may be TRBD1 or TRBD2 (6 bases each). This CDR3 comprises 15 residues. Trimming removed 5 bases at V and 1 base at J, with 12 bases between. DNA of the CDR3: TGTGCCAGCAGTCCCTCGGGGGCGTCCTACAATGAGCAGTTCTTC. Translation gives CASSPSGASYNEQFF.

The sample holds many counts of this clonotype. In DNA, the CDR3 is TGTGCCAGCACTGGGGTAGAGACCCAGTACTTC. Protein sequence: CASTGVETQYF. The genes are TRBV6-1 and TRBJ2-5; D is uncertain. CDR1 is MNHNS, CDR2 SASEGT, per germline. This CDR3 has 11 residues. V shed 7 bases and J shed 4 bases, with 7 bases lying between them.

With respect to this clonotype: A read error is possible here, since a much larger clone lies one base away. The genes are TRBV29-1 and TRBJ2-1; D assignment may be TRBD1 or TRBD2 (5 bases each). The CDR3 is 14 amino acids. Germline loops: CDR1 SQVTM, CDR2 ANQGSEA. The CDR3 protein is CSVDPGTAYNEQSF. In DNA form, the CDR3 reads TGCAGCGTTGACCCCGGGACCGCATACAATGAGCAGTCCTTC.

J is TRBJ1-1 and V is TRBV10-3; weak D call: TRBD1 (5 bases). The CDR3 covers 13 residues. The ends were cut back, 6 bases at V and 0 bases at J, with 8 bases in the middle. CDR1 and CDR2 from the germline V gene are ENHRY and SYGVKD. CDR3 loop: CAIRRDLNTEAFF. CDR3 coding DNA: TGTGCCATCAGACGGGACTTGAACACTGAAGCTTTCTTT.

The gene calls are TRBV7-9 and TRBJ1-5, with D possibly TRBD1 on 5 matching bases. With 5 bases removed from V and 0 bases from J, the gap between germline ends came to 17 bases. Germline CDR1 and CDR2: SEHNR and FQNEAQ (reference sequence). The CDR3 has 17 amino acids. The CDR3 sequence is CASSLGEGRDSNQPQHF. CDR3 nucleotides: TGTGCCAGCAGCCTAGGGGAGGGCAGGGATAGCAATCAGCCCCAGCATTTT. The full variable domain, in which reference TRBV7-9 and TRBJ1-5 provide the parts outside the CDR3, is DTGVSQNPRHKITKRGQNVTFRCDPISEHNRLYWYRQTLGQGPEFLTYFQNEAQLEKSRLLSDRFSAERPKGSFSTLEIQRTEQGDSAMYLCASSLGEGRDSNQPQHFGDGTRLSIL.

This clonotype was counted many times. The chain joins TRBV20-1 to TRBJ1-2, with D maybe TRBD1 (6 bases). Germline CDR1 is DFQATT and CDR2 is SNEGSKA (reference sequence). CDR3 length: 18 residues. V lost 1 base and J 2 bases, leaving 23 bases between the germline ends. The CDR3 region is CSARGDEGDVVPNYGYTF. The CDR3 coding sequence is TGCAGTGCTAGAGGGGATGAGGGGGATGTGGTACCCAACTATGGCTACACCTTC.

This clonotype was counted at least ten times. The V and J genes are TRBV29-1 and TRBJ2-3; D unclear. Germline V lookup: CDR1 SQVTM, CDR2 ANQGSEA. Between the trimmed V and J ends, which lost 3 bases and 0 bases, there was a span of 13 bases. The CDR3 extends over 15 amino acids. Here the CDR3 DNA reads TGCAGCGTTGATTACAGCATTCAGAGCACAGATACGCAGTATTTT. It is translated as CSVDYSIQSTDTQYF.

This clonotype was seen repeatedly, ten times or more. V and J are TRBV7-2 and TRBJ2-7, with D perhaps TRBD1 (6 bases). The CDR3 totals 15 residues. The V end was cut by 0 bases, the J end by 3 bases, with 12 bases between. Germline lookup yields CDR1 SGHTA and CDR2 FQGNSA. The CDR3 sequence: CASSLAAGAGYEQYF. CDR3 nucleotide sequence: TGTGCCAGCAGCTTAGCGGCAGGGGCGGGCTACGAGCAGTACTTC. The whole variable domain, remainder taken from reference TRBV7-2 and TRBJ2-7, is GAGVSQSPSNKVTEKGKDVELRCDPISGHTALYWYRQSLGQGLEFLIYFQGNSAPDKSGLPSDRFSAERTGGSVSTLTIQRTQQEDSAVYLCASSLAAGAGYEQYFGPGTRLTVT.

V is TRBV5-1 and J is TRBJ1-1, with 7 bases that match TRBD1. Germline CDR1 reads SGHRS; CDR2 reads YFSETQ. The ends lost 0 bases at V and 1 base at J; junction bases unmatched: 12. The CDR3 is 18 residues long. DNA of the CDR3: TGCGCCAGCAGCTTGGGCCGGGACAGCCTTTATTCGAACACTGAAGCTTTCTTT. Its translation is CASSLGRDSLYSNTEAFF. Filled out from reference TRBV5-1 and TRBJ1-1, the complete variable domain reads KAGVTQTPRYLIKTRGQQVTLSCSPISGHRSVSWYQQTPGQGLQFLFEYFSETQRNKGNFPGRFSGRQFSNSRSEMNVSTLELGDSALYLCASSLGRDSLYSNTEAFFGQGTRLTVV.

There are many counts of this clonotype. The V gene is TRBV25-1, the J gene TRBJ2-5; TRBD1 agrees at 8 bases. This CDR3 is 14 amino acids long. V trimming: 3 bases; J trimming: 4 bases; junction bases outside the gene matches: 4. In germline, CDR1 is MGHDK, CDR2 SYGVNS. CDR3 loop: CASSDGQGAETQYF. In DNA, the CDR3 is TGTGCCAGCAGTGACGGGCAGGGGGCAGAGACCCAGTACTTC.

The table lists this clonotype with a few counts. This chain links TRBV9 with TRBJ2-1; D is ambiguous. The V end was cut by 0 bases, the J end by 4 bases, with 8 bases between. The CDR3 extends over 14 amino acids. CDR1 and CDR2 from the germline V gene are SGDLS and YYNGEE. The chain's CDR3 is CASSVGLSYNEQFF. CDR3 DNA: TGTGCCAGCAGCGTAGGCCTATCTTACAATGAGCAGTTCTTC.

This clonotype occurred many times. The CDR3 sequence is CAISESKDGRYGYTF. The CDR3 DNA is TGTGCCATCAGTGAATCTAAAGACGGGCGCTATGGCTACACCTTC. The V and J genes are TRBV10-3 and TRBJ1-2; D gene unclear. Germline V lookup: CDR1 ENHRY, CDR2 SYGVKD. This CDR3 is 15 amino acids long. Trimming took off 3 bases at V and 4 bases at J, with 15 bases between the two ends.

This clonotype has ten or more counts. The rearrangement uses TRBV12-3 or TRBV12-4 and TRBJ2-1, with TRBD1 matching 7 bases. Unmatched junction bases numbered 9, after V lost 6 bases and J lost 4 bases. This CDR3 is 15 amino acids long. The CDR3 loop is CASRSDMTGYNEQFF. For the CDR3, the DNA is TGTGCCAGCAGGTCCGACATGACAGGGTACAATGAGCAGTTCTTC.

This clonotype appeared a few times. The V and J genes are TRBV20-1 and TRBJ1-4, with no clear D. Germline V CDR1 and CDR2: DFQATT, SNEGSKA (reference sequence). V was clipped by 6 bases and J by 7 bases, with 18 bases between them. The CDR3 covers 14 residues. The CDR3, as DNA: TGCAGTGCAACGGTTGGGTTTGCCGCTGAAAAACTGTTTTTT. Its protein is CSATVGFAAEKLFF.

V is TRBV7-2 and J is TRBJ2-3; TRBD2 matches 11 bases. Per germline, CDR1 SGHTA and CDR2 FQGNSA. Trimming at V came to 1 base and at J to 10 bases, leaving 10 bases not matched to a gene. The CDR3 has 16 residues. The CDR3 here is CASSLGGSGGDSAQYF. The DNA of the CDR3 is TGTGCCAGCAGCTTAGGGGGTAGCGGGGGGGACTCCGCGCAGTATTTT. The variable domain in full, completed from reference TRBV7-2 and TRBJ2-3, reads GAGVSQSPSNKVTEKGKDVELRCDPISGHTALYWYRQSLGQGLEFLIYFQGNSAPDKSGLPSDRFSAERTGGSVSTLTIQRTQQEDSAVYLCASSLGGSGGDSAQYFGPGTRLTVL.

Comment on this clonotype: Only one base separates this from a far larger clonotype, so it likely reflects a read error. The chain is built from TRBV20-1 and TRBJ2-5, with D uncertain. CDR1 is DFQATT and CDR2 is SNEGSKA in the germline V gene (reference sequence). The CDR3 spans 12 residues. This CDR3 reads CSARGPQVTQYF. DNA of the CDR3: TGCAGTGCTAGAGGACCACAAGTGACCCAGTACTTC.

This clonotype was seen a few times. This rearrangement joins TRBV20-1 to TRBJ1-6; D call uncertain. The CDR3 is 16 amino acids. Trimming removed 5 bases at V and 3 bases at J, with 17 bases between. Germline V lookup: CDR1 DFQATT, CDR2 SNEGSKA (reference sequence). CDR3 region: CSASPNHSGYNSPLHF. The DNA for the CDR3 is TGCAGTGCTTCTCCAAACCACAGCGGCTATAATTCACCCCTCCACTTT.

The chain uses TRBV7-2 and TRBJ1-5, with D unclear. CDR3 length: 13 residues. Trimming shortened V by 5 bases and J by 0 bases, and 5 bases separated the two germline ends. The germline V gene encodes CDR1 SGHTA and CDR2 FQGNSA. The DNA for the CDR3 is TGTGCCAGCAGCACTCGTAGCAATCAGCCCCAGCATTTT. Its protein is CASSTRSNQPQHF.

Many counts were recorded for this clonotype. The chain has TRBV4-3 and TRBJ1-5; D is unclear. There are 15 residues in the CDR3. Deletions cut 0 bases from V and 0 bases from J, with 6 bases between. Looked up from germline, CDR1 is LGHNA and CDR2 is YSLEER. The CDR3 here is CASSQDPSSNQPQHF. CDR3 nucleotides: TGCGCCAGCAGCCAAGATCCCTCTAGCAATCAGCCCCAGCATTTT.

J is TRBJ1-2 and V is TRBV27; no clear D gene. Germline V gene data show CDR1 as MNHEY and CDR2 as SMNVEV (reference sequence). V lost 4 bases and J 9 bases, leaving 18 bases between the germline ends. The CDR3 length is 14 residues. The CDR3 loop reads CASSWTGLLVSYTF. CDR3 DNA sequence: TGTGCCAGCAGTTGGACTGGCCTTCTGGTGAGCTACACCTTC.

The V call is TRBV21-1, the J call TRBJ2-7. TRBV21-1 is a pseudogene locus. The CDR3 is 13 amino acids. The CDR3 reads CASSKCPTYEQYF. The CDR3 DNA sequence: TGTGCCAGCAGCAAATGCCCAACCTACGAGCAGTACTTC.